What follows are 21 T cell receptor beta chains derived from one specimen sequenced in a study of T cells in Graves' hyperthyroidism and ophthalmopathy. RNA transcripts were the template for amplifying TCR beta CDR3 regions. First-round RT-PCR of the TCR CDR3 relied on the HTBI primer set. TCRdb recomputed calls from the multiplex PCR reads with MiXCR, one row per CDR3 protein. The data contain under 750,000 distinct CDR3 sequences, roughly a sixth of them singletons. Sequencing was performed on blood. These receptors were obtained from a woman aged 45-65 years with Graves' hyperthyroidism that later progressed to Graves' ophthalmopathy.

The gene calls are TRBV11-2 and TRBJ1-2; tentatively, D is TRBD1 (5 bases). The ends were cut back, 6 bases at V and 7 bases at J, with 18 bases in the middle. There are 14 residues in the CDR3. Germline assignment: CDR1 SGHAT and CDR2 FQNNGV. The CDR3 region is CASRYSGTGLGYTF. CDR3 DNA sequence: TGTGCCAGCAGGTACTCCGGGACGGGACTTGGCTACACCTTC.

This chain connects TRBV7-9 to TRBJ1-1; maybe TRBD1 (6 bases). CDR1 SEHNR and CDR2 FQNEAQ come from the germline V gene (reference sequence). V lost 5 bases, J lost 5 bases, and 12 bases lay in between. The CDR3 loop spans 13 amino acids. The CDR3 coding sequence is TGTGCCAGCAGCCCCTGGGGGCAGACTGAAGCTTTCTTT. This gives the protein CASSPWGQTEAFF.

As for this clonotype: A read error may be the cause here, since a much bigger clone is one base away. The chain recombines TRBV12-3 or TRBV12-4 with TRBJ2-3, with TRBD1 matching over 7 bases. The CDR3 is 15 residues long. Trimming removed 7 bases from V and 1 base from J; junction bases left unmatched: 8. The CDR3 nucleotides are TGTGCCAGCAATTGGACAGGTCGGGGCACAGATACGCAGTATTTT. Protein product: CASNWTGRGTDTQYF.

This clonotype turned up a few times. This chain uses TRBV29-1 with TRBJ2-5; TRBD1 is a possible D gene (6 bases). V dropped 7 bases and J dropped 4 bases, with 13 bases sitting between them. Germline assignment: CDR1 SQVTM and CDR2 ANQGSEA. The CDR3 extends over 12 amino acids. This CDR3 is CSGTGLSETQYF. DNA for the CDR3: TGCAGCGGAACAGGGCTTTCAGAGACCCAGTACTTC. The full variable domain, its missing parts supplied by reference TRBV29-1 and TRBJ2-5, is SAVISQKPSRDICQRGTSLTIQCQVDSQVTMMFWYRQQPGQSLTLIATANQGSEATYESGFVIDKFPISRPNLTFSTLTVSNMSPEDSSIYLCSGTGLSETQYFGPGTRLLVL.

In its sample, this clonotype was seen many times. This chain uses TRBV18 with TRBJ2-5; the match to TRBD2 covers 9 bases. Germline loops: CDR1 KGHSH, CDR2 LQKENI. This CDR3 comprises 16 residues. The V and J ends lost 2 bases and 3 bases, in that order; junction bases with no gene match: 7. The CDR3 DNA follows: TGTGCCAGCTCACCAATGCCTAGCGGGGACAAAGAGACCCAGTACTTC. It encodes CASSPMPSGDKETQYF.

This clonotype was seen a handful of times. The CDR3: CASSIDNWGRARQPQHF. The CDR3 nucleotides read TGTGCCAGTAGTATAGATAACTGGGGCAGGGCCCGCCAGCCCCAGCATTTT. The V call is TRBV19, the J call TRBJ1-5; TRBD1 might be the D (5 bases). CDR1 and CDR2 (germline): LNHDA, SQIVND (reference sequence). V shed 0 bases and J shed 7 bases, with 19 bases lying between them. The CDR3 contains 17 residues.

This clonotype was found a few times. The chain joins TRBV12-3 or TRBV12-4 to TRBJ1-6; no firm D call. V dropped 7 bases and J dropped 5 bases, with 6 bases sitting between them. The CDR3 runs to 12 residues. The CDR3 sequence: CASKRDNSPLHF. The CDR3 nucleotides read TGTGCCAGCAAAAGAGATAATTCACCCCTCCACTTT.

This clonotype has a count of ten or more. The chain uses TRBV5-1 and TRBJ2-5; TRBD1 aligns across 7 bases. The CDR3 runs to 14 residues. CDR1 and CDR2 from the germline V gene are SGHRS and YFSETQ. V was clipped by 3 bases and J by 4 bases; unmatched bases: 6. Here the CDR3 DNA reads TGCGCCAGCAGCTCACAACAGGGGTTAGAGACCCAGTACTTC. It translates to CASSSQQGLETQYF.

This clonotype occurred many times. The V call is TRBV7-3, the J call TRBJ2-5, with D hard to call. Germline V gives CDR1 SGHTA, CDR2 FQGTGA. Deletions cut 2 bases from V and 3 bases from J, with 10 bases between. This CDR3 is built from 14 residues. This CDR3 reads CASSLGKGKETQYF. The CDR3 DNA reads as TGTGCCAGCAGCTTAGGAAAAGGGAAAGAGACCCAGTACTTC.

This chain links TRBV3-1 with TRBJ1-3; unclear D gene. The CDR3 is 14 amino acids. Per the germline V gene, CDR1 is LGHDT and CDR2 is YNNKEL (reference sequence). Trimming took off 6 bases at V and 0 bases at J, with 9 bases between the two ends. The CDR3 protein is CASRGSSSGNTIYF. The CDR3, as DNA: TGTGCCAGCAGAGGTTCGAGCTCTGGAAACACCATATATTTT.

The chain employs TRBV7-9 and TRBJ1-5; 10 nucleotides align to TRBD1. With V trimmed by 4 bases and J by 0 bases, 3 bases remained unmatched. The CDR3 spans 16 residues. Germline V gene lookup returns CDR1 SEHNR and CDR2 FQNEAQ (reference sequence). Written as DNA, the CDR3 is TGTGCCAGCAGCTCCGGGGACAGGGGTAGCAATCAGCCCCAGCATTTT. Translating gives CASSSGDRGSNQPQHF.

This clonotype has only a few counts. The rearrangement joins TRBV29-1 to TRBJ1-2; no reliable D call. Trimming shortened V by 7 bases and J by 2 bases, and 11 bases separated the two germline ends. This CDR3 region has 12 residues. CDR1 and CDR2 from the germline V gene are SQVTM and ANQGSEA. The CDR3 DNA reads as TGCAGCGACGAGACACAGAACTATGGCTACACCTTC. It specifies CSDETQNYGYTF.

This sequence joins TRBV6-1 and TRBJ1-1, with D uncertain. There are 14 residues in the CDR3. V lost 3 bases and J lost 5, with 13 bases in between. CDR1 MNHNS and CDR2 SASEGT come from the germline V gene. CDR3 coding DNA: TGTGCCAGCAGTGACGAGGGATCTGGGACTGAAGCTTTCTTT. Protein product: CASSDEGSGTEAFF.

V gene TRBV13 combines with J gene TRBJ1-2; TRBD1 matches at 9 bases. The CDR3 spans 18 residues. The trim removed 4 bases at V and 2 bases at J, leaving 14 bases unmatched. The germline V gene has CDR1 PRHDT and CDR2 FYEKMQ (reference sequence). CDR3 region: CASSSSPGTGIPNYGYTF. The CDR3 nucleotides are TGTGCCAGCAGCTCCAGTCCCGGGACAGGGATCCCCAACTATGGCTACACCTTC.

This clonotype was seen at least ten times. The gene calls are TRBV12-3 or TRBV12-4 and TRBJ1-5; TRBD1 matches 7 bases. The CDR3 is 14 residues long. The junction had 4 bases not matched to a gene; V was cut back by 3 bases and J by 5 bases. The CDR3 region has the DNA TGTGCCAGCAGTTTTGGGACAGATGATCAGCCCCAGCATTTT. Its protein is CASSFGTDDQPQHF.

This clonotype was counted ten times or more. The chain is built from TRBV5-5 and TRBJ1-2; the match to TRBD1 covers 9 bases. The CDR3 runs 16 residues. With V trimmed by 5 bases and J by 2 bases, 10 bases remained unmatched. Germline V gene lookup returns CDR1 SGHKS and CDR2 YYEKEE (reference sequence). DNA of the CDR3: TGTGCCAGCAGACCTTCGGACAGGGGACGGAACTATGGCTACACCTTC. This encodes CASRPSDRGRNYGYTF. The full variable domain, its missing parts supplied by reference TRBV5-5 and TRBJ1-2, is DAGVTQSPTHLIKTRGQQVTLRCSPISGHKSVSWYQQVLGQGPQFIFQYYEKEERGRGNFPDRFSARQFPNYSSELNVNALLLGDSALYLCASRPSDRGRNYGYTFGSGTRLTVV.

The chain recombines TRBV10-3 with TRBJ2-3, with D perhaps matching TRBD2 (7 bases). The germline V gene encodes CDR1 ENHRY and CDR2 SYGVKD. The CDR3 sequence is 15 residues long. Trimming took off 10 bases at V and 5 bases at J, with 22 bases between the two ends. The CDR3 sequence: CASTFDGGLGDTQYF. CDR3 nucleotides: TGTGCCAGCACCTTTGACGGGGGGCTTGGAGATACGCAGTATTTT.

V usage is TRBV6-9 and J usage is TRBJ1-2, with TRBD1 matching 7 bases. V shed 3 bases, J shed 1 base, and the junction held 2 bases outside the gene matches. CDR3 length: 14 residues. Germline values: CDR1 MNHGY, CDR2 SVAAGI. The CDR3 sequence: CASSYDRVNYGYTF. The CDR3, as DNA: TGTGCCAGCAGTTACGACAGGGTTAACTATGGCTACACCTTC.

This clonotype was found many times. V is TRBV12-3 or TRBV12-4 and J is TRBJ2-2; D is unclear. The germline V and J ends were trimmed by 3 bases and 7 bases, with 15 bases remaining between them. The CDR3 has 15 residues. The CDR3 spells CASSFPPPTGGELFF. CDR3 DNA: TGTGCCAGCAGTTTTCCCCCCCCGACGGGCGGGGAGCTGTTTTTT.

J is TRBJ1-2 and V is TRBV6-1; 7 bases map to TRBD1. The germline V gene has CDR1 MNHNS and CDR2 SASEGT. The CDR3 runs 12 residues. V was clipped by 8 bases and J by 4 bases; unmatched bases: 4. Written as DNA, the CDR3 is TGTGCCAGCGGGACAGCAAGCTATGGCTACACCTTC. Translated, it gives CASGTASYGYTF.

The rearrangement links TRBV6-1 to TRBJ2-2, with 7 bases matching TRBD1. Germline V gives CDR1 MNHNS, CDR2 SASEGT. V trimming: 7 bases; J trimming: 5 bases; junction bases outside the gene matches: 16. The CDR3 contains 17 residues. CDR3 sequence reads: CASTNPDGTVQTGELFF. DNA for the CDR3: TGTGCCAGCACGAATCCCGATGGGACAGTCCAGACCGGGGAGCTGTTTTTT.